Listed here are 7 T cell receptor beta chains from one sample, sequenced in a study of T cells in Graves' hyperthyroidism and ophthalmopathy. RNA transcripts served as the template for amplifying TCR beta CDR3 regions. The HTBI set primed first-round TCR CDR3 RT-PCR. TCRdb itself ran the multiplex PCR reads through MiXCR, one entry per CDR3 protein. Of about 360,000 distinct CDR3 sequences listed, approximately 13% were seen once; the top ten hold roughly 20%. The sequenced sample consisted of blood. These receptors were taken from a man aged 25 to 40 with Graves' hyperthyroidism that later progressed to Graves' ophthalmopathy.

The rearrangement links TRBV11-2 to TRBJ2-3; D call uncertain. Germline values: CDR1 SGHAT, CDR2 FQNNGV. The V end lost 7 bases, the J end lost 0 bases, and 11 bases lay between the germline ends. CDR3 length: 14 amino acids. CDR3 sequence (DNA): TGTGCCAGCAACCCCGGCCCTAGCACAGATACGCAGTATTTT. Translated: CASNPGPSTDTQYF.

This sequence joins TRBV6-6 and TRBJ1-6, with a possible D match to TRBD1 (6 bases). This CDR3 has 16 amino acids. V lost 0 bases and J 9 bases, leaving 15 bases between the germline ends. Germline V lookup: CDR1 MNHNY, CDR2 SVGAGI (reference sequence). The CDR3 protein is CASSYSMLWGRSPLHF. The CDR3 region has the DNA TGTGCCAGCAGTTACTCGATGTTGTGGGGGCGTTCACCCCTCCACTTT.

This clonotype was picked up a small number of times. The chain couples TRBV5-5 to TRBJ2-7, with D perhaps matching TRBD2 (7 bases). The CDR3 covers 15 residues. Trimming pared 2 bases from V and 2 bases from J, leaving 14 bases between. The germline CDR1 and CDR2 sequences are SGHKS and YYEKEE (reference sequence). CDR3 sequence (DNA): TGTGCCAGCAGCTTCCCCGGGGGGCCCCCCTACGAGCAGTACTTC. It is translated as CASSFPGGPPYEQYF. The full variable domain, in which reference TRBV5-5 and TRBJ2-7 provide the parts outside the CDR3, is DAGVTQSPTHLIKTRGQQVTLRCSPISGHKSVSWYQQVLGQGPQFIFQYYEKEERGRGNFPDRFSARQFPNYSSELNVNALLLGDSALYLCASSFPGGPPYEQYFGPGTRLTVT.

This clonotype was observed a few times. This chain uses TRBV25-1 with TRBJ1-6, with a possible D match to TRBD1 (5 bases). The CDR3 is made up of 13 amino acids. V was pared by 7 bases and J by 8 bases, with 12 bases between. Germline lookup yields CDR1 MGHDK and CDR2 SYGVNS. The CDR3 DNA is TGTGCCAGCACCCAAGAGGGGTATTCACCCCTCCACTTT. It codes for CASTQEGYSPLHF. The variable domain in full, with the rest retrieved from reference TRBV25-1 and TRBJ1-6, is EADIYQTPRYLVIGTGKKITLECSQTMGHDKMYWYQQDPGMELHLIHYSYGVNSTEKGDLSSESTVSRIRTEHFPLTLESARPSHTSQYLCASTQEGYSPLHFGNGTRLTVT.

This clonotype was recorded at least ten times. V and J are TRBV11-2 and TRBJ2-5, with D maybe TRBD1 (6 bases). The CDR3 is made up of 15 amino acids. Between the trimmed V and J ends, which lost 2 bases and 4 bases, there was a span of 14 bases. CDR1 and CDR2 from the germline V gene are SGHAT and FQNNGV. CDR3 residues: CASSLLAGVGETQYF. The CDR3 DNA follows: TGTGCCAGCAGCTTACTGGCAGGGGTTGGAGAGACCCAGTACTTC.

This clonotype occurred many times. The chain combines TRBV28 with TRBJ1-1; D is uncertain. Germline loops: CDR1 MDHEN, CDR2 SYDVKM. V was cut by 5 bases and J by 5 bases, with 15 bases left in between. This CDR3 contains 14 residues. CDR3 in DNA: TGTGCCAGCAGTCCACAGAGGAGTAGAACTGAAGCTTTCTTT. This gives the protein CASSPQRSRTEAFF.

The rearrangement links TRBV12-3 or TRBV12-4 to TRBJ2-7, with 8 bases that match TRBD2. V lost 3 bases and J lost 4; bases outside the gene matches: 8. The CDR3 extends over 15 amino acids. CDR3 amino acids: CASSLDGSGVYEQYF. For the CDR3, the DNA is TGTGCCAGCAGTTTGGATGGTAGCGGGGTGTACGAGCAGTACTTC.